The 21 T cell receptor beta chains given below trace back to one sample, sequenced in a study of shared clonotypes between healthy human individuals. Measured with immunoSEQ multiplex PCR; TCRdb has only the in-frame clones, and not every one. The sample lists about 470,000 clones; 75% to 85% were seen once. The material sequenced was PBMCs. These receptor sequences come from a woman aged 40 to 55 in good health. Some clones in this sample may be carry-over from other donors' samples.

This sequence joins TRBV4-2 and TRBJ2-7; TRBD2 agrees at 8 bases. CDR3 size: 18 residues. Germline CDR1 and CDR2: LGHNA and YNFKEQ. The V gene end was trimmed by 0 bases and the J gene end by 6 bases; junction bases not matched to a gene: 16. CDR3 DNA sequence: TGTGCCAGCAGCCAAGAGGGGGGTTATAGAGCGGGAGTGGCCGAGCAGTACTTC. Its protein product is CASSQEGGYRAGVAEQYF.

The V call is TRBV7-9, the J call TRBJ1-1; D is perhaps TRBD1 (5 bases). The CDR3 has 15 amino acids. The V end lost 1 base, the J end lost 0 bases, and 9 bases lay between the germline ends. Germline CDR1 is SEHNR and CDR2 is FQNEAQ (reference sequence). The CDR3 loop is CASSLELGVNTEAFF. The CDR3 bases are TGTGCCAGCAGCTTAGAGTTAGGGGTGAACACTGAAGCTTTCTTT.

The gene calls are TRBV30 and TRBJ1-1; D unresolved. The V gene's germline CDR1 is GTSNPN and CDR2 SVGIG (reference sequence). Trimming took 5 bases from V and 7 from J, leaving 11 bases between them. This CDR3 spans 11 amino acids. For the CDR3, the DNA is TGTGCCTGGGATAGGGTTCATGAAGCTTTCTTT. Protein sequence: CAWDRVHEAFF.

This chain links TRBV13 with TRBJ2-1; no reliable D call. The CDR3 is made up of 13 amino acids. Deletions cut 5 bases from V and 8 bases from J, with 13 bases between. CDR1 and CDR2 from the germline V gene are PRHDT and FYEKMQ (reference sequence). In DNA, the CDR3 is TGTGCCAGCAGCCCACCATTTTTATATGAGCAGTTCTTC. Its translation is CASSPPFLYEQFF.

The genes are TRBV2 and TRBJ2-6; D is perhaps TRBD2 (5 bases). Germline CDR1 and CDR2: SNHLY and FYNNEI. V lost 5 bases, J lost 10 bases, and 18 bases lay in between. The CDR3 is 15 residues long. This chain's CDR3 is CASSSRSSEGNVLTF. The CDR3 nucleotides read TGTGCCAGCAGTAGTAGGTCCTCTGAGGGAAACGTCCTGACTTTC.

The chain recombines TRBV14 with TRBJ2-3; TRBD2 aligns across 13 bases. In germline, CDR1 is SGHDN, CDR2 FVKESK. The trim removed 4 bases at V and 4 bases at J, leaving 2 bases unmatched. CDR3 size: 15 residues. The CDR3 region is CASSPGLAGADTQYF. DNA of the CDR3: TGTGCCAGCAGCCCTGGACTAGCGGGAGCAGATACGCAGTATTTT. Full variable domain (missing parts from reference TRBV14 and TRBJ2-3): EAGVTQFPSHSVIEKGQTVTLRCDPISGHDNLYWYRRVMGKEIKFLLHFVKESKQDESGMPNNRFLAERTGGTYSTLKVQPAELEDSGVYFCASSPGLAGADTQYFGPGTRLTVL.

The rearrangement joins TRBV6-5 to TRBJ1-3, with unresolved D. Trimming stripped 0 bases from V and 0 bases from J, with 6 bases between. CDR1 is MNHEY, CDR2 SVGAGI, per germline. The CDR3 sequence is 15 residues long. The CDR3 DNA sequence: TGTGCCAGCAGTTACTCTGTCGGCTCTGGAAACACCATATATTTT. Translated, it gives CASSYSVGSGNTIYF.

This rearrangement joins TRBV7-6 to TRBJ1-6, with 10 bases fitting TRBD1. Germline V gene sequence: CDR1 SGHVS, CDR2 FNYEAQ. This CDR3 is built from 16 residues. Trimming cost V 5 bases and J 7 bases; bases outside gene matches: 8. The CDR3 bases are TGTGCCAGCAGCCCTACCCCGGGACAGGGGAATTCACCCCTCCACTTT. This sequence encodes CASSPTPGQGNSPLHF. Variable domain in full (rest from reference TRBV7-6 and TRBJ1-6): GAGVSQSPRYKVTKRGQDVALRCDPISGHVSLYWYRQALGQGPEFLTYFNYEAQQDKSGLPNDRFSAERPEGSISTLTIQRTEQRDSAMYRCASSPTPGQGNSPLHFGNGTRLTVT.

The gene calls are TRBV9 and TRBJ2-5; 7 bases fit TRBD1. Germline trimming cut 4 bases from V and 5 bases from J; bases unmatched to any gene: 11. This CDR3 spans 15 amino acids. Germline assignment: CDR1 SGDLS and CDR2 YYNGEE. CDR3: CASSPRQGVRETQYF. CDR3 DNA: TGTGCCAGCAGCCCTCGACAGGGAGTGAGGGAGACCCAGTACTTC.

The chain recombines TRBV19 with TRBJ2-7; D may be TRBD2 (5 bases). There are 12 residues in the CDR3. Trimming stripped 7 bases from V and 7 bases from J, with 14 bases between. In germline, CDR1 is LNHDA, CDR2 SQIVND (reference sequence). CDR3 in amino acids: CASMRETGEQYF. The DNA of the CDR3 is TGTGCCAGTATGAGGGAAACGGGGGAGCAGTACTTC.

This clone was observed a few times. The chain employs TRBV14 and TRBJ2-6; TRBD1 is a possible D gene (6 bases). CDR3 length: 19 amino acids. Trimming left V 0 bases short and J 2 bases short, with 17 bases between. Germline CDR1 SGHDN, CDR2 FVKESK. CDR3 nucleotides: TGTGCCAGCAGCCAAGAACAGGGTGGGGTGCGGACTGGGGCCAACGTCCTGACTTTC. Its translation is CASSQEQGGVRTGANVLTF.

The J gene is TRBJ1-5, the V gene TRBV4-1; tentatively, D is TRBD1 (6 bases). CDR1 MGHRA and CDR2 YSYEKL come from the germline V gene. The CDR3 contains 18 residues. The ends were cut back, 3 bases at V and 2 bases at J, with 20 bases in the middle. In nucleotides, the CDR3 is TGCGCCAGCAGCCACGGGACACTCCTCAGAGAAGGCAATCAGCCCCAGCATTTT. It codes for CASSHGTLLREGNQPQHF.

This clone was detected a few times. The rearrangement links TRBV28 to TRBJ2-3; TRBD1 is a possible D gene (5 bases). CDR3 length equals 15 residues. Between the trimmed V and J ends, which lost 3 bases and 3 bases, there was a span of 13 bases. Germline V gene lookup returns CDR1 MDHEN and CDR2 SYDVKM. The CDR3 is CASSFVQGRTDTQYF. CDR3 in DNA: TGTGCCAGCAGTTTTGTCCAGGGAAGGACAGATACGCAGTATTTT.

This clone came up once. The J gene is TRBJ1-1, the V gene TRBV5-1, with D uncertain. The CDR3 contains 14 residues. The V gene's germline CDR1 is SGHRS and CDR2 YFSETQ. The germline V and J ends were trimmed by 4 bases and 0 bases, with 10 bases remaining between them. The CDR3: CASSAGPMNTEAFF. CDR3 nucleotide sequence: TGCGCCAGCAGCGCCGGACCAATGAACACTGAAGCTTTCTTT.

The chain links TRBV11-1 to TRBJ2-7; 9 nucleotides align to TRBD2. This CDR3 has 14 residues. Trimming cost V 5 bases and J 3 bases; bases outside gene matches: 5. CDR1 SGHAT and CDR2 FQDESV come from the germline V gene (reference sequence). The CDR3 loop reads CASSRSGSNYEQYF. CDR3 bases: TGTGCCAGCAGCCGTAGCGGGAGCAACTACGAGCAGTACTTC.

The chain joins TRBV5-5 to TRBJ1-4; no definite D call. CDR3 length: 15 residues. V lost 1 base and J 0 bases, leaving 7 bases between the germline ends. Looked up from germline, CDR1 is SGHKS and CDR2 is YYEKEE (reference sequence). CDR3 bases: TGTGCCAGCAGCTTGTGGAGGTCAACTAATGAAAAACTGTTTTTT. The encoded protein is CASSLWRSTNEKLFF.

The chain has TRBV28 and TRBJ2-1, with 12 bases lining up with TRBD2. The V gene end was trimmed by 5 bases and the J gene end by 7 bases; junction bases not matched to a gene: 12. The CDR3 is 17 amino acids. From germline, CDR1 is MDHEN and CDR2 SYDVKM. CDR3 sequence reads: CASSRTSGKTGLNEQFF. DNA for the CDR3: TGTGCCAGCAGTCGGACTAGCGGGAAAACTGGATTAAATGAGCAGTTCTTC. The full variable domain, rest sourced from reference TRBV28 and TRBJ2-1, is DVKVTQSSRYLVKRTGEKVFLECVQDMDHENMFWYRQDPGLGLRLIYFSYDVKMKEKGDIPEGYSVSREKKERFSLILESASTNQTSMYLCASSRTSGKTGLNEQFFGPGTRLTVL.

V gene TRBV25-1 combines with J gene TRBJ1-5, with D perhaps matching TRBD1 (5 bases). Germline CDR1 and CDR2: MGHDK and SYGVNS. With 1 base removed from V and 9 bases from J, the gap between germline ends came to 13 bases. The CDR3 covers 14 residues. The DNA for the CDR3 is TGTGCCAGCAGTGAATGGACACTAGAAGGGCCCCAGCATTTT. This encodes CASSEWTLEGPQHF.

The J gene is TRBJ2-5, the V gene TRBV19; D perhaps matches TRBD2 (5 bases). Per germline, CDR1 LNHDA and CDR2 SQIVND (reference sequence). The CDR3 covers 13 residues. Trimming left V 5 bases short and J 4 bases short, with 11 bases between. The CDR3 coding sequence is TGTGCCAGTAGTCTTCGGGATGGAGAGACCCAGTACTTC. It specifies CASSLRDGETQYF.

This clone appeared once. The gene calls are TRBV10-3 and TRBJ1-4; D unclear. Trimming removed 6 bases at V and 4 bases at J, with 18 bases between. CDR1 is ENHRY and CDR2 is SYGVKD in the germline V gene. The CDR3 extends over 16 amino acids. CDR3: CAISTSGRGGNEKLFF. As DNA, the CDR3 is TGTGCCATCAGCACCTCTGGTCGGGGTGGTAATGAAAAACTGTTTTTT.

The V and J genes are TRBV7-6 and TRBJ2-2; TRBD1 might be the D (7 bases). The V and J ends lost 5 bases and 4 bases respectively, with 14 bases between them. Germline V gene lookup returns CDR1 SGHVS and CDR2 FNYEAQ. This CDR3 spans 15 amino acids. The CDR3 loop is CASSPSGGSTGELFF. CDR3 sequence (DNA): TGTGCCAGCAGCCCGTCAGGGGGGAGCACCGGGGAGCTGTTTTTT.